This passage covers 5 T cell receptor beta chains from one sample sequenced in a study of Ad26.COV2.S vaccination and SARS-CoV-2 variants. The treatment was: 15 to 20 received Ad26.COV2.S at low or high dose, single or two shots; about 5 received placebo; per-sample allocation not given. Vaccine and placebo recipients were sampled on day 63 after the first injection. Assay used: immunoSEQ multiplex PCR; TCRdb lists only in-frame clones, some missing. Among around 340,000 clones listed, around 90% were seen once. The specimen comprised peripheral blood, sampled in a trial of Ad26.COV2.S vaccine versus placebo. These receptors were collected from a person aged 18-65 years who received the Ad26.COV2.S COVID-19 vaccine or a placebo.

The chain couples TRBV12-5 to TRBJ2-2; D is possibly TRBD1 (6 bases). Per germline, CDR1 LGHNT and CDR2 FRNRAP. The length of the CDR3 is 15 residues. The V end was cut by 5 bases, the J end by 3 bases, with 13 bases between. The CDR3 sequence: CASGPSGQYTGELFF. Here the CDR3 DNA reads TGTGCTAGTGGTCCATCCGGACAGTACACCGGGGAGCTGTTTTTT. Supplemented by reference TRBV12-5 and TRBJ2-2, the full variable domain reads DARVTQTPRHKVTEMGQEVTMRCQPILGHNTVFWYRQTMMQGLELLAYFRNRAPLDDSGMPKDRFSAEMPDATLATLKIQPSEPRDSAVYFCASGPSGQYTGELFFGEGSRLTVL.

The chain employs TRBV30 and TRBJ1-4; D unresolved. The germline V and J ends were trimmed by 0 bases and 4 bases, with 12 bases remaining between them. Looked up from germline, CDR1 is GTSNPN and CDR2 is SVGIG (reference sequence). This CDR3 has 15 residues. The CDR3 region has the DNA TGTGCCTGGAGTGTAATATCCAGCGTTAATGAAAAACTGTTTTTT. This gives the protein CAWSVISSVNEKLFF.

The J gene is TRBJ2-3, the V gene TRBV2; 9 nucleotides align to TRBD1. V dropped 10 bases and J dropped 7; count of bases not matched to a gene: 6. This CDR3 is 12 amino acids long. Germline V gene sequence: CDR1 SNHLY, CDR2 FYNNEI. Here the CDR3 reads CAITGTGNTQYF. The DNA of the CDR3 is TGTGCCATTACCGGGACAGGGAATACGCAGTATTTT.

The rearrangement uses TRBV7-2 and TRBJ2-1, with 10 nucleotides matching TRBD2. CDR1 SGHTA and CDR2 FQGNSA come from the germline V gene. CDR3 length: 19 amino acids. The junction had 14 bases not matched to a gene; V was cut back by 1 base and J by 5 bases. The CDR3 DNA is TGTGCCAGCAGCTTAGTGGGTTTAGGTAGGACTAGCGGCAACAATGAGCAGTTCTTC. It codes for CASSLVGLGRTSGNNEQFF.

The V call is TRBV7-2, the J call TRBJ1-5; tentatively, D is TRBD1 (6 bases). Germline CDR1 SGHTA, CDR2 FQGNSA. V dropped 3 bases and J dropped 8 bases, with 17 bases sitting between them. The CDR3 extends over 15 amino acids. In nucleotides, the CDR3 is TGTGCCAGCAGCTTGGCGGACAGTCGGGCAGAGCCCCAGCATTTT. Protein: CASSLADSRAEPQHF.